The source of this TCR beta chain is a study of technical replicates of blood from a handful of donors. Clones were sequenced by immunoSEQ multiplex PCR, and TCRdb holds only the in-frame ones, with some missing. The repertoire holds roughly 100,000 clones, with 96% as singletons. This sequence originates from a human donor in good health. Input material: T cells isolated from PBMCs.

CDR3 bases: TGTGCCTGGAGTGCGAAAGGGGATCAGCCCCAGCATTTT. It yields the protein CAWSAKGDQPQHF. This chain uses TRBV30 with TRBJ1-5, with D possibly being TRBD1 (5 bases). CDR3 length: 13 amino acids. Trimming stripped 1 base from V and 5 bases from J, with 9 bases between. Germline V gene data show CDR1 as GTSNPN and CDR2 as SVGIG (reference sequence).